The 25 T cell receptor beta chains given below trace back to one sample, sequenced in a study of T cell repertoires in cytomegalovirus infection. Their cognate antigens are unknown. MiXCR was run by TCRdb on the reads, yielding one entry per CDR3 protein. The sample carries approximately 140,000 distinct CDR3 sequences, 20% to 30% recorded once. Input material: PBMCs, sequenced either directly or after in vitro stimulation (not recorded which). The receptor source for this set is a human donor in good health (CMV status not recorded). Some clones in this sample may be carry-over from other donors' samples.

This chain joins TRBV12-3 or TRBV12-4 and TRBJ2-1; TRBD2 matches 14 bases. This CDR3 spans 16 amino acids. Losses at the gene ends were 5 bases for V and 8 bases for J; bases not matched to a gene: 8. The CDR3 is CASSPGTSGRRYEQFF. The CDR3, as DNA: TGTGCCAGCAGTCCCGGGACTAGCGGGAGAAGGTATGAGCAGTTCTTC.

The rearrangement joins TRBV6-4 to TRBJ2-1; 9 bases fit TRBD2. This CDR3 is built from 15 residues. Germline V gene sequence: CDR1 MRHNA, CDR2 SNTAGT. The ends lost 3 bases at V and 5 bases at J; junction bases unmatched: 5. CDR3 in amino acids: CASSEGLAGHNEQFF. The CDR3 DNA is TGTGCCAGCAGTGAAGGTCTAGCGGGACACAATGAGCAGTTCTTC.

As for this clonotype: The DNA is left out, because the CDR3 cannot be placed on it with certainty; the CDR3 is given as TCRdb lists it. The chain couples TRBV12-3 or TRBV12-4 to TRBJ1-2; the table assigns TRBD1, which was not confirmed against the DNA. The CDR3 has 15 amino acids, counting both end residues. This CDR3 reads CASSPSFGAGYGYTF.

V and J are TRBV18 and TRBJ2-3; no firm D call. CDR1 and CDR2 (germline): KGHSH, LQKENI. The V and J ends lost 2 bases and 5 bases respectively, with 17 bases between them. This CDR3 has 16 amino acids. This CDR3 reads CASSPGLNSRLDTQYF. CDR3 coding DNA: TGTGCCAGCTCACCAGGTCTGAACTCGAGGCTAGATACGCAGTATTTT. The entire variable domain, with the rest obtained from reference TRBV18 and TRBJ2-3, is as follows: NAGVMQNPRHLVRRRGQEARLRCSPMKGHSHVYWYRQLPEEGLKFMVYLQKENIIDESGMPKERFSAEFPKEGPSILRIQQVVRGDSAAYFCASSPGLNSRLDTQYFGPGTRLTVL.

This clonotype was observed a few times. This rearrangement joins TRBV11-2 to TRBJ2-3, with D hard to call. CDR3 size: 15 residues. Germline values: CDR1 SGHAT, CDR2 FQNNGV. Trimming left V 0 bases short and J 0 bases short, with 7 bases between. The CDR3 here is CASSLDRFSTDTQYF. In DNA, the CDR3 is TGTGCCAGCAGCTTAGATCGCTTTAGCACAGATACGCAGTATTTT.

V usage is TRBV7-3 and J usage is TRBJ2-5; D remains ambiguous. V was shortened by 3 bases and J by 2 bases, with 16 bases between the two germline ends. This CDR3 is 16 amino acids long. In germline, CDR1 is SGHTA, CDR2 FQGTGA. The CDR3 spells CASSLGHGRFQETQYF. The CDR3, as DNA: TGTGCCAGCAGCTTGGGTCATGGGCGGTTTCAAGAGACCCAGTACTTC.

The chain joins TRBV28 to TRBJ2-7, with a weak D call TRBD1 (6 bases). V was pared by 5 bases and J by 3 bases, with 11 bases between. CDR1 is MDHEN and CDR2 is SYDVKM in the germline V gene. The CDR3 runs to 13 residues. CDR3 protein: CASSISQGYEQYF. In nucleotides, the CDR3 is TGTGCCAGCAGTATTTCACAGGGCTACGAGCAGTACTTC. Combining the CDR3 with reference TRBV28 and TRBJ2-7 gives the whole variable domain DVKVTQSSRYLVKRTGEKVFLECVQDMDHENMFWYRQDPGLGLRLIYFSYDVKMKEKGDIPEGYSVSREKKERFSLILESASTNQTSMYLCASSISQGYEQYFGPGTRLTVT.

V usage is TRBV15 and J usage is TRBJ2-7; 7 bases fit TRBD2. This CDR3 spans 14 amino acids. Germline V gene lookup returns CDR1 LNHNV and CDR2 YYDKDF (reference sequence). Trimming took 8 bases from V and 3 from J; bases not matched to a gene: 10. This CDR3 reads CATGSGTGFYEQYF. The CDR3, as DNA: TGTGCCACCGGAAGCGGGACGGGATTCTACGAGCAGTACTTC.

V is TRBV4-1 and J is TRBJ2-7, with 8 positions matching TRBD1. CDR3 length equals 16 residues. Per the germline V gene, CDR1 is MGHRA and CDR2 is YSYEKL. The J segment lost 2 bases and the V segment lost 1 base, leaving 7 bases of the junction unmatched. Written as DNA, the CDR3 is TGCGCCAGCAGCCAAGTTCTAGGACAGGGTGCCTACGAGCAGTACTTC. It is translated as CASSQVLGQGAYEQYF.

DNA of the CDR3: TGCAGCGTTGGTTCCCTGAGCGGGAGGGCAGGAGTTGGAGATACGCAGTATTTT. This sequence encodes CSVGSLSGRAGVGDTQYF. The chain has TRBV29-1 and TRBJ2-3; 10 nucleotides line up with TRBD2. V lost 4 bases and J lost 5; bases outside the gene matches: 18. The germline CDR1 and CDR2 sequences are SQVTM and ANQGSEA. This CDR3 has 18 amino acids.

The genes are TRBV12-3 or TRBV12-4 and TRBJ1-1, with a tentative D call TRBD1 (5 bases). The CDR3 is 12 residues long. Trimming pared 4 bases from V and 6 bases from J, leaving 9 bases between. The CDR3 sequence: CASSSQGSEAFF. The CDR3 DNA reads TGTGCCAGCAGTTCCCAGGGATCTGAAGCTTTCTTT.

This clonotype was observed many times. J is TRBJ1-1 and V is TRBV6-1; 9 positions agree with TRBD1. CDR1 and CDR2 (germline): MNHNS, SASEGT. There are 14 residues in the CDR3. V lost 5 bases to trimming and J lost 2 bases; unmatched junction nucleotides: 3. The CDR3 DNA follows: TGTGCCAGCAGTTTGGACAGGGGTAACACTGAAGCTTTCTTT. Translating it yields CASSLDRGNTEAFF.

The sample holds many counts of this clonotype. The chain employs TRBV14 and TRBJ2-5; D may correspond to TRBD1 or TRBD2 (7 bases each). Trimming took off 1 base at V and 0 bases at J, with 18 bases between the two ends. Germline assignment: CDR1 SGHDN and CDR2 FVKESK. The CDR3 is 18 amino acids. The CDR3 spells CASSQGSRQGGYQETQYF. CDR3 in DNA: TGTGCCAGCAGCCAAGGAAGCCGACAGGGAGGGTACCAAGAGACCCAGTACTTC.

This clonotype was found many times. This sequence joins TRBV6-6 and TRBJ2-1; 7 positions agree with TRBD2. The CDR3 is made up of 18 amino acids. V lost 4 bases to trimming and J lost 5 bases; unmatched junction nucleotides: 17. Germline-derived CDR1 and CDR2 are MNHNY and SVGAGI (reference sequence). The CDR3 nucleotides are TGTGCCAGCAGTTCCCCTAGTGGGGGAGGGAGGGCCAACAATGAGCAGTTCTTC. Its protein product is CASSSPSGGGRANNEQFF.

The V and J genes are TRBV12-5 and TRBJ1-6, with D unclear. Between the trimmed V and J ends, which lost 5 bases and 10 bases, there was a span of 15 bases. This CDR3 is 14 amino acids long. Looked up from germline, CDR1 is LGHNT and CDR2 is FRNRAP. The DNA of the CDR3 is TGTGCTAGTGGTCTGGGAGGTCCCGAGTCACCCCTCCACTTT. This gives the protein CASGLGGPESPLHF.

In this sample, this clonotype turned up a few times. The V and J genes are TRBV19 and TRBJ2-1; weak D call: TRBD2 (5 bases). Germline V gives CDR1 LNHDA, CDR2 SQIVND (reference sequence). The CDR3 is 13 amino acids. With 3 bases removed from V and 7 bases from J, the gap between germline ends came to 10 bases. The CDR3 bases are TGTGCCAGTAGTATTCGGCTAGCAAATGAGCAGTTCTTC. Translation: CASSIRLANEQFF.

V usage is TRBV6-1 and J usage is TRBJ2-3; the D is unclear. The CDR3 consists of 13 residues. CDR1 and CDR2 from the germline V gene are MNHNS and SASEGT. The V and J ends lost 2 bases and 4 bases respectively, with 7 bases between them. CDR3 in amino acids: CASSEQRADTQYF. CDR3 bases: TGTGCCAGCAGTGAACAAAGGGCAGATACGCAGTATTTT.

On this clonotype itself: A much larger clone sits a single nucleotide away, making a read error possible. For the CDR3, the DNA is TGTGCCAGCAATTCCAGTTGGGGGCTGGGCACAGATACGCAGTATTTT. Residues: CASNSSWGLGTDTQYF. The rearrangement links TRBV6-1 to TRBJ2-3; possible D gene TRBD1, 6 bases. V shed 7 bases and J shed 1 base, with 18 bases lying between them. CDR3 length equals 16 residues. Germline loops: CDR1 MNHNS, CDR2 SASEGT.

This clonotype was found a few times. The chain uses TRBV2 and TRBJ2-7, with no clear D. The germline V gene has CDR1 SNHLY and CDR2 FYNNEI. There are 11 residues in the CDR3. Trimming pared 6 bases from V and 6 bases from J, leaving 9 bases between. The CDR3 DNA sequence: TGTGCCAGCAGCTTAGTAGCCGAGCAGTACTTC. It is translated as CASSLVAEQYF.

The chain has TRBV7-9 and TRBJ1-5; tentatively, D is TRBD1 (5 bases). This CDR3 comprises 14 residues. The ends were cut back, 6 bases at V and 6 bases at J, with 15 bases in the middle. The germline CDR1 and CDR2 sequences are SEHNR and FQNEAQ (reference sequence). CDR3 amino acids: CASSPGGGSQPQHF. CDR3 DNA sequence: TGTGCCAGCAGTCCCGGCGGGGGAAGTCAGCCCCAGCATTTT. Using reference TRBV7-9 and TRBJ1-5 for the parts outside the CDR3, the full variable domain is DTGVSQNPRHKITKRGQNVTFRCDPISEHNRLYWYRQTLGQGPEFLTYFQNEAQLEKSRLLSDRFSAERPKGSFSTLEIQRTEQGDSAMYLCASSPGGGSQPQHFGDGTRLSIL.

CDR3 sequence (DNA): TGCAGTGCTCAGGGCGGACAGGCCTACGAGCAGTACTTC. It yields the protein CSAQGGQAYEQYF. This chain connects TRBV20-1 to TRBJ2-7; 7 bases match TRBD1. From germline, CDR1 is DFQATT and CDR2 SNEGSKA (reference sequence). The CDR3 contains 13 residues. With 5 bases clipped from V and 2 bases from J, the junction kept 6 bases outside the gene matches.

This clonotype was recorded at least ten times. The V and J genes are TRBV7-2 and TRBJ1-2; D remains ambiguous. Trimming pared 5 bases from V and 10 bases from J, leaving 14 bases between. Germline lookup yields CDR1 SGHTA and CDR2 FQGNSA. The CDR3 contains 12 residues. This CDR3 reads CASSPTHMDYTF. CDR3 DNA: TGTGCCAGCAGCCCTACCCACATGGACTACACCTTC.

The chain is built from TRBV11-2 and TRBJ2-1; 11 nucleotides agree with TRBD2. The CDR3 runs 18 residues. Per germline, CDR1 SGHAT and CDR2 FQNNGV. Losses at the gene ends were 2 bases for V and 0 bases for J; bases not matched to a gene: 6. The CDR3 DNA sequence: TGTGCCAGCAGCTTAAATCCTAGCGGGAGGAGCTCCTACAATGAGCAGTTCTTC. It is translated as CASSLNPSGRSSYNEQFF.

This clonotype was seen many times. The gene calls are TRBV7-2 and TRBJ1-4, with D unclear. The V end was cut by 5 bases, the J end by 4 bases, with 11 bases between. The CDR3 covers 14 residues. The germline CDR1 and CDR2 sequences are SGHTA and FQGNSA. The CDR3 sequence: CASSLRGGNEKLFF. In DNA, the CDR3 is TGTGCCAGCAGCCTCAGAGGCGGTAATGAAAAACTGTTTTTT.

This clonotype occurred many times. V and J are TRBV7-8 and TRBJ2-7, with D hard to call. The V end was cut by 2 bases, the J end by 3 bases, with 11 bases between. The CDR3 is 14 amino acids. The germline V gene encodes CDR1 SGHVS and CDR2 FQNEAQ. In nucleotides, the CDR3 is TGTGCCAGCAGCTTAAATCGGGCCCTCTACGAGCAGTACTTC. Translated, it gives CASSLNRALYEQYF. Filled out from reference TRBV7-8 and TRBJ2-7, the complete variable domain reads GAGVSQSPRYKVAKRGQDVALRCDPISGHVSLFWYQQALGQGPEFLTYFQNEAQLDKSGLPSDRFFAERPEGSVSTLKIQRTQQEDSAVYLCASSLNRALYEQYFGPGTRLTVT.